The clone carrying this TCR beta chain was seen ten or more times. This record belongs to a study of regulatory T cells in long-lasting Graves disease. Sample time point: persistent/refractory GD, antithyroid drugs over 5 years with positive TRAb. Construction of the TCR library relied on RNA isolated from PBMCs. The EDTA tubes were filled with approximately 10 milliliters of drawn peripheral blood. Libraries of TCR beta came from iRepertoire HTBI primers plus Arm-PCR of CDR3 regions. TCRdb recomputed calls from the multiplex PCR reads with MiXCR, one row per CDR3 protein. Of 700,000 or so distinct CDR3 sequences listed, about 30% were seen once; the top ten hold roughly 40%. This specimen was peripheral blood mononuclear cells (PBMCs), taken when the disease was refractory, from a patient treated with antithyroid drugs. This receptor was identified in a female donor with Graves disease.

The CDR3: CASSLVGAGRGKETQYF. The CDR3 DNA follows: TGTGCCAGCAGCTTAGTTGGCGCGGGGAGGGGAAAAGAGACCCAGTACTTC. V and J are TRBV11-2 and TRBJ2-5; 7 positions match TRBD2. The CDR3 has 17 amino acids. The V gene end was trimmed by 1 base and the J gene end by 3 bases; junction bases not matched to a gene: 11. The germline gives CDR1 SGHAT, CDR2 FQNNGV. Together with reference TRBV11-2 and TRBJ2-5, the CDR3 gives the full variable domain: EAGVAQSPRYKIIEKRQSVAFWCNPISGHATLYWYQQILGQGPKLLIQFQNNGVVDDSQLPKDRFSAERLKGVDSTLKIQPAKLEDSAVYLCASSLVGAGRGKETQYFGPGTRLLVL.